The 32 T cell receptor beta chains below come from one sample, sequenced in a study of cytomegalovirus exposure and HLA in healthy donors. Clones were sequenced by immunoSEQ multiplex PCR, and TCRdb holds only the in-frame ones, with some missing. The profile covers roughly 75,000 clones, with roughly 94% appearing a single time and roughly 2.1% taken by the ten largest. Specimen: PBMCs. The receptors originated from a woman in her late teens or twenties in good health and CMV-seronegative.

The chain uses TRBV5-1 and TRBJ2-5; 8 bases align to TRBD2. Germline CDR1 SGHRS, CDR2 YFSETQ. V shed 5 bases, J shed 4 bases, and the junction held 10 bases outside the gene matches. The CDR3 loop spans 15 amino acids. The CDR3 DNA reads TGCGCCAGCAGGTCCGACCCCGGGACTAGAGAGACCCAGTACTTC. As protein: CASRSDPGTRETQYF.

V gene TRBV30 combines with J gene TRBJ1-1, with unresolved D. CDR1 and CDR2 (germline): GTSNPN, SVGIG (reference sequence). The germline V and J ends were trimmed by 1 base and 11 bases, with 14 bases remaining between them. This CDR3 region has 12 residues. The CDR3 is CAWSARELSAFF. DNA for the CDR3: TGTGCCTGGAGTGCCCGGGAGCTGTCGGCTTTCTTT.

This clone was picked up one time. J is TRBJ2-7 and V is TRBV10-3; TRBD1 might be the D (5 bases). The germline V gene encodes CDR1 ENHRY and CDR2 SYGVKD. The V gene lost 5 bases and the J gene lost 4 bases, with 18 bases spanning the gap. This CDR3 is built from 15 residues. CDR3: CAISLSREVGYEQYF. DNA for the CDR3: TGTGCCATCAGTCTCAGCAGGGAAGTAGGATACGAGCAGTACTTC.

The rearrangement joins TRBV7-9 to TRBJ2-5; tentative D call: TRBD1 (6 bases). CDR1 and CDR2 from the germline V gene are SEHNR and FQNEAQ (reference sequence). Trimming stripped 7 bases from V and 5 bases from J, with 11 bases between. This CDR3 contains 12 residues. The CDR3 spells CASTQGPETQYF. The CDR3, as DNA: TGTGCCAGCACCCAGGGGCCGGAGACCCAGTACTTC.

This chain links TRBV2 with TRBJ2-7; D uncertain. CDR1 and CDR2 from the germline V gene are SNHLY and FYNNEI. V was clipped by 2 bases and J by 2 bases, with 4 bases between them. The CDR3 loop spans 12 amino acids. The CDR3 DNA sequence: TGTGCCAGCAGTGAACTAGCCTACGAGCAGTACTTC. Translating it yields CASSELAYEQYF.

This clone was counted a few times. The J gene is TRBJ2-3, the V gene TRBV15; possible D gene TRBD1, 6 bases. Trimming left V 6 bases short and J 4 bases short, with 17 bases between. The CDR3 is 15 amino acids. In germline, CDR1 is LNHNV, CDR2 YYDKDF (reference sequence). In DNA, the CDR3 is TGTGCCACCAGTCCGAGCAGGGGTGGGGCAGATACGCAGTATTTT. Protein sequence: CATSPSRGGADTQYF.

This clone is a singleton in its sample. The rearrangement joins TRBV27 to TRBJ1-6; D gene ambiguous. The CDR3 runs to 15 residues. The germline V and J ends were trimmed by 2 bases and 0 bases, with 5 bases remaining between them. CDR1 MNHEY and CDR2 SMNVEV come from the germline V gene (reference sequence). The CDR3 region is CASSLQYSYNSPLHF. The DNA of the CDR3 is TGTGCCAGCAGTTTACAGTACTCCTATAATTCACCCCTCCACTTT.

This chain links TRBV4-3 with TRBJ2-1; D might be TRBD1 (5 bases). The CDR3 contains 15 residues. Trimming took off 3 bases at V and 0 bases at J, with 9 bases between the two ends. Germline-derived CDR1 and CDR2 are LGHNA and YSLEER. CDR3 loop: CASSQDTSSYNEQFF. DNA for the CDR3: TGCGCCAGCAGCCAGGACACCAGCTCCTACAATGAGCAGTTCTTC.

The V call is TRBV27, the J call TRBJ2-1; TRBD2 might be the D (6 bases). The CDR3 totals 14 residues. CDR1 is MNHEY and CDR2 is SMNVEV in the germline V gene (reference sequence). The V and J ends lost 5 bases and 3 bases respectively, with 11 bases between them. DNA of the CDR3: TGTGCCAGCAGTCACGGGGGAAACTACAATGAGCAGTTCTTC. The encoded protein is CASSHGGNYNEQFF.

The chain joins TRBV7-8 to TRBJ2-1; D gene ambiguous. Germline V lookup: CDR1 SGHVS, CDR2 FQNEAQ. V lost 1 base and J lost 5, with 12 bases in between. This CDR3 is 15 amino acids long. In DNA, the CDR3 is TGTGCCAGCAGCTTAGGGGCAGCTATACACAATGAGCAGTTCTTC. Translating gives CASSLGAAIHNEQFF. Filled out from reference TRBV7-8 and TRBJ2-1, the complete variable domain reads GAGVSQSPRYKVAKRGQDVALRCDPISGHVSLFWYQQALGQGPEFLTYFQNEAQLDKSGLPSDRFFAERPEGSVSTLKIQRTQQEDSAVYLCASSLGAAIHNEQFFGPGTRLTVL.

V usage is TRBV29-1 and J usage is TRBJ1-4, with D uncertain. V gave up 8 bases and J gave up 7 bases, with 14 bases separating them. The CDR3 extends over 12 amino acids. Per germline, CDR1 SQVTM and CDR2 ANQGSEA. The CDR3 loop is CSTREAGEKLFF. The CDR3 bases are TGCAGCACCCGTGAGGCTGGTGAAAAACTGTTTTTT.

This sequence joins TRBV5-1 and TRBJ2-3; 9 nucleotides agree with TRBD1. The V gene's germline CDR1 is SGHRS and CDR2 YFSETQ. There are 17 residues in the CDR3. The V gene end was trimmed by 4 bases and the J gene end by 5 bases; junction bases not matched to a gene: 14. The CDR3 here is CASSPQGQGSSGDTQYF. CDR3 coding DNA: TGCGCCAGCAGCCCACAGGGACAGGGTTCATCGGGAGATACGCAGTATTTT.

The V call is TRBV11-2, the J call TRBJ2-1, with TRBD2 matching 12 bases. The CDR3 sequence is 18 residues long. Germline lookup yields CDR1 SGHAT and CDR2 FQNNGV. Losses at the gene ends were 0 bases for V and 4 bases for J; bases not matched to a gene: 7. CDR3 nucleotides: TGTGCCAGCAGCTTAGAAGGGCTAGCGGGGGGGCTGTACAATGAGCAGTTCTTC. This encodes CASSLEGLAGGLYNEQFF.

The rearrangement links TRBV27 to TRBJ1-1; 8 bases match TRBD1. This CDR3 has 16 residues. The trim removed 5 bases at V and 7 bases at J, leaving 15 bases unmatched. Germline loops: CDR1 MNHEY, CDR2 SMNVEV (reference sequence). CDR3 sequence (DNA): TGTGCCAGCAGTCAATATACTCAGGGGGCGCGTGATGAAGCTTTCTTT. It codes for CASSQYTQGARDEAFF.

The rearrangement uses TRBV7-9 and TRBJ2-3, with a weak D call TRBD2 (5 bases). CDR3 length: 15 residues. In germline, CDR1 is SEHNR, CDR2 FQNEAQ (reference sequence). The germline V and J ends were trimmed by 2 bases and 0 bases, with 9 bases remaining between them. CDR3 loop: CASSLNGVSTDTQYF. CDR3 sequence (DNA): TGTGCCAGCAGCTTAAACGGGGTGAGCACAGATACGCAGTATTTT. Full variable domain (missing parts from reference TRBV7-9 and TRBJ2-3): DTGVSQNPRHKITKRGQNVTFRCDPISEHNRLYWYRQTLGQGPEFLTYFQNEAQLEKSRLLSDRFSAERPKGSFSTLEIQRTEQGDSAMYLCASSLNGVSTDTQYFGPGTRLTVL.

The rearrangement uses TRBV14 and TRBJ1-2; maybe TRBD1 (6 bases). The V end lost 4 bases, the J end lost 4 bases, and 28 bases lay between the germline ends. Germline lookup yields CDR1 SGHDN and CDR2 FVKESK. The CDR3 consists of 19 residues. CDR3 bases: TGTGCCAGCAGCCGCTACCCGTCTGGCGGGGGCCACTATTCCTATGGCTACACCTTC. This translates into CASSRYPSGGGHYSYGYTF.

The gene calls are TRBV10-2 and TRBJ1-2; a weak D match, TRBD1 (5 bases). V lost 7 bases and J lost 7, with 16 bases in between. This CDR3 has 13 residues. The germline CDR1 and CDR2 sequences are WSHSY and SAAADI. The CDR3 region has the DNA TGCGCCAGCAATCTGGGGCTGGGCTCTGGCTACACCTTC. Its translation: CASNLGLGSGYTF.

Worth noting for this clone: Relative to the germline gene, one junction end is altered; a read error may explain this. The rearrangement joins TRBV29-1 to TRBJ2-7, with a weak D call TRBD1 (6 bases). The CDR3 totals 14 residues. CDR1 and CDR2 from the germline V gene are SQVTM and ANQGSEA. The CDR3 DNA reads TGCAGCGTTGTTTACTCAGGGGTCTCCAACGAGCAGTACTTC. Its translation is CSVVYSGVSNEQYF.

The chain links TRBV29-1 to TRBJ2-4, with 7 positions matching TRBD2. CDR1 is SQVTM, CDR2 ANQGSEA, per germline. The CDR3 is made up of 15 amino acids. J was trimmed by 3 bases and V by 2 bases; bases with no gene match: 7. The CDR3: CSVESPSGDKNIQYF. Here the CDR3 DNA reads TGCAGCGTTGAATCCCCAAGCGGGGACAAAAACATTCAGTACTTC.

The chain is built from TRBV6-6 and TRBJ2-1, with D possibly being TRBD1 (7 bases). This CDR3 is 13 amino acids long. Germline CDR1 reads MNHNY; CDR2 reads SVGAGI (reference sequence). Trimming removed 7 bases from V and 7 bases from J, with 14 bases in between. For the CDR3, the DNA is TGTGCCAGCACCCCCCCAGGGGGGAATGAGCAGTTCTTC. Translated, it gives CASTPPGGNEQFF.

This chain connects TRBV4-3 to TRBJ1-2; 7 positions agree with TRBD1. Looked up from germline, CDR1 is LGHNA and CDR2 is YSLEER. With V trimmed by 1 base and J by 7 bases, 6 bases remained unmatched. The CDR3 has 14 residues. The CDR3 DNA reads as TGCGCCAGCAGCCAAGGTCGACAGGGTGTTGGCTACACCTTC. Residues: CASSQGRQGVGYTF.

The rearrangement uses TRBV13 and TRBJ1-2, with TRBD1 identical over 10 bases. In germline, CDR1 is PRHDT, CDR2 FYEKMQ (reference sequence). Unmatched junction bases numbered 7, after V lost 4 bases and J lost 5 bases. This CDR3 contains 15 residues. CDR3: CASSWGLGQGYGYTF. In DNA form, the CDR3 reads TGTGCCAGCAGCTGGGGACTGGGACAGGGGTATGGCTACACCTTC.

The V call is TRBV29-1, the J call TRBJ2-5, with TRBD2 matching over 7 bases. The CDR3 loop spans 15 amino acids. V trimming: 7 bases; J trimming: 4 bases; junction bases outside the gene matches: 15. In germline, CDR1 is SQVTM, CDR2 ANQGSEA. CDR3 sequence reads: CSASQWGGRRETQYF. As DNA, the CDR3 is TGCAGCGCCTCCCAGTGGGGGGGACGTCGAGAGACCCAGTACTTC.

The J gene is TRBJ1-4, the V gene TRBV18, with TRBD1 as a possible D gene (5 bases). The CDR3 is 19 amino acids. V was clipped by 3 bases and J by 0 bases, with 20 bases between them. CDR1 and CDR2 from the germline V gene are KGHSH and LQKENI. This chain's CDR3 is CASSPLGLLNPATNEKLFF. The CDR3 nucleotides read TGTGCCAGCTCACCTTTGGGACTTCTGAACCCTGCAACTAATGAAAAACTGTTTTTT.

The chain has TRBV27 and TRBJ2-1; tentatively, D is TRBD2 (6 bases). The CDR3 is 16 residues long. The germline CDR1 and CDR2 sequences are MNHEY and SMNVEV (reference sequence). The V and J ends lost 8 bases and 3 bases respectively, with 20 bases between them. CDR3 region: CASRLAGGHNYNEQFF. The CDR3 DNA reads TGTGCCAGCCGCCTAGCTGGAGGGCATAACTACAATGAGCAGTTCTTC.

This chain connects TRBV5-4 to TRBJ2-1, with 13 positions matching TRBD2. Trimming removed 4 bases from V and 8 bases from J; junction bases left unmatched: 9. CDR3 length: 16 amino acids. The germline CDR1 and CDR2 sequences are SGHNT and YYREEE (reference sequence). CDR3 DNA sequence: TGTGCCAGCAGCCCTAGACTAGCGGGGGGACGGGATGAGCAGTTCTTC. Translating it yields CASSPRLAGGRDEQFF.

This clone was recorded once. The chain recombines TRBV28 with TRBJ1-1; 7 nucleotides match TRBD1. Trimming cost V 4 bases and J 5 bases; bases outside gene matches: 13. The CDR3 is 16 residues long. Per germline, CDR1 MDHEN and CDR2 SYDVKM. The CDR3 reads CASSSEGASWFTEAFF. The CDR3 DNA follows: TGTGCCAGCAGTTCGGAGGGGGCAAGTTGGTTTACTGAAGCTTTCTTT.

The genes are TRBV4-1 and TRBJ2-5; D might be TRBD1 (7 bases). The CDR3 has 18 amino acids. Germline V gives CDR1 MGHRA, CDR2 YSYEKL. Trimming removed 5 bases at V and 5 bases at J, with 27 bases between. CDR3 DNA: TGCGCCAGCAGCTGGCGGGACAGTGAATTCCCCCCTTTGGAGACCCAGTACTTC. Translation: CASSWRDSEFPPLETQYF.

The J gene is TRBJ2-7, the V gene TRBV7-6; maybe TRBD2 (5 bases). The CDR3 runs to 14 residues. V lost 5 bases to trimming and J lost 0 bases, with 11 bases between them. Germline V gives CDR1 SGHVS, CDR2 FNYEAQ. CDR3 bases: TGTGCCAGCAGCGCCCGGGGAGCCTCCTACGAGCAGTACTTC. It specifies CASSARGASYEQYF.

CDR3 in DNA: TGTGCCAGCGGGACTAGCGACACCTACGAGCAGTACTTC. It translates to CASGTSDTYEQYF. The rearrangement uses TRBV10-3 and TRBJ2-7, with TRBD2 identical over 10 bases. The CDR3 loop spans 13 amino acids. From germline, CDR1 is ENHRY and CDR2 SYGVKD. V was pared by 10 bases and J by 2 bases, with 5 bases of the junction left unmatched.

The chain recombines TRBV4-3 with TRBJ1-5; D gene uncertain. Trimming took 0 bases from V and 4 from J, leaving 13 bases between them. Germline values: CDR1 LGHNA, CDR2 YSLEER. This CDR3 region has 16 residues. Here the CDR3 DNA reads TGCGCCAGCAGCCAAGAAATCTGGAGCCAGAATCAGCCCCAGCATTTT. This encodes CASSQEIWSQNQPQHF.

This chain uses TRBV4-1 with TRBJ2-1, with 8 bases identical to TRBD2. Germline CDR1 MGHRA, CDR2 YSYEKL. The CDR3 length is 16 residues. With 0 bases clipped from V and 8 bases from J, the junction kept 9 bases outside the gene matches. CDR3 region: CASSQEKAGAPDEQFF. CDR3 in DNA: TGCGCCAGCAGCCAAGAAAAAGCGGGAGCTCCAGATGAGCAGTTCTTC.